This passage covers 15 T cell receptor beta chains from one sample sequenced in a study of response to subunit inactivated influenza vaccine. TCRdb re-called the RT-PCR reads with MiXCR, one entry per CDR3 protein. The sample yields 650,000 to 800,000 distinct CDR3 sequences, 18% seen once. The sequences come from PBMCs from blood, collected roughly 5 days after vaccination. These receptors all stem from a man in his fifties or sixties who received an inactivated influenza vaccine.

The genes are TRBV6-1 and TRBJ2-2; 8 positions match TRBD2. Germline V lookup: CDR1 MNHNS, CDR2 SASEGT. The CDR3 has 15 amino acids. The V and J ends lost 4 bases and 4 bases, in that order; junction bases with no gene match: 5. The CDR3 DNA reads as TGTGCCAGCAGTGGGGCGGGGGGCTCCACCGGGGAGCTGTTTTTT. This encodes CASSGAGGSTGELFF.

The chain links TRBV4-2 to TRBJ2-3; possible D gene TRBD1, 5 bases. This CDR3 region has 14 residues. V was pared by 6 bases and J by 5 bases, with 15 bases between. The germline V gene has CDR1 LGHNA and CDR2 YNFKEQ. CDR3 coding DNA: TGTGCCAGCAGACAGACCCCACAGGAAGATACGCAGTATTTT. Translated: CASRQTPQEDTQYF.

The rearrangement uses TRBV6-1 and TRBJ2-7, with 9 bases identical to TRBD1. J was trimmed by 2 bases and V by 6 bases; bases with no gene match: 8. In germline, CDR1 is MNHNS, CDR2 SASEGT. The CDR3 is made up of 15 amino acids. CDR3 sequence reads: CASSKQRQGAYEQYF. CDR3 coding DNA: TGTGCCAGCAGCAAACAAAGACAGGGGGCCTACGAGCAGTACTTC.

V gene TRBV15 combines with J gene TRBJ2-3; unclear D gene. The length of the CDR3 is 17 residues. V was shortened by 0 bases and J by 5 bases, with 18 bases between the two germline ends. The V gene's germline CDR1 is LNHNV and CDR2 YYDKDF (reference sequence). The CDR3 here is CATSRDQRSAMGDTQYF. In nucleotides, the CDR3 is TGTGCCACCAGCAGAGACCAAAGGTCTGCAATGGGAGATACGCAGTATTTT.

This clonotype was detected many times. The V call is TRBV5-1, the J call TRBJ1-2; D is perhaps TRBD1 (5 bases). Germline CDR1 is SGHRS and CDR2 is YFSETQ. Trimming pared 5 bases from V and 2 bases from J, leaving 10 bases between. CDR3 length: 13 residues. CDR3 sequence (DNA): TGCGCCAGCAGTAGTGAGGGGAACTATGGCTACACCTTC. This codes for CASSSEGNYGYTF.

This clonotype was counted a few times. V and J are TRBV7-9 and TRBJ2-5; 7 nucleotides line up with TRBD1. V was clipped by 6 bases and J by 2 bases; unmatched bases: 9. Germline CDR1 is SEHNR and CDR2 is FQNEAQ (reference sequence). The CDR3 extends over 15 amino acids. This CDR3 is CASSLTGTEQETQYF. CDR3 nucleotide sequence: TGTGCCAGCAGTCTCACCGGGACAGAGCAAGAGACCCAGTACTTC.

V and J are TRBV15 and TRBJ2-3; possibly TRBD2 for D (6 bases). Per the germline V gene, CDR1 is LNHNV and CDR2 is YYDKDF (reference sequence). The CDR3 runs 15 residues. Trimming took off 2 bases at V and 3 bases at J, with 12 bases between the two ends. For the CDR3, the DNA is TGTGCCACCAGCAGAAGTACGGGAGTAACAGATACGCAGTATTTT. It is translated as CATSRSTGVTDTQYF.

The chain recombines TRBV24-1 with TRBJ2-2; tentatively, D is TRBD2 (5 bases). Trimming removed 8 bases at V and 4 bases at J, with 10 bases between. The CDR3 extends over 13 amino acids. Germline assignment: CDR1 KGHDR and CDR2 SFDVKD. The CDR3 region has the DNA TGTGCCACCACCCCTGCGGGCACCGGGGAGCTGTTTTTT. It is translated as CATTPAGTGELFF.

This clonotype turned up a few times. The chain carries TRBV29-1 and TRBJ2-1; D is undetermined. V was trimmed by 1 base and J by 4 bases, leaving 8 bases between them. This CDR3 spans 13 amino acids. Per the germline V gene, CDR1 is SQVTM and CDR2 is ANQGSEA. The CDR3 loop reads CSVEVVGYNEQFF. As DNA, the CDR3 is TGCAGCGTTGAAGTGGTAGGGTACAATGAGCAGTTCTTC.

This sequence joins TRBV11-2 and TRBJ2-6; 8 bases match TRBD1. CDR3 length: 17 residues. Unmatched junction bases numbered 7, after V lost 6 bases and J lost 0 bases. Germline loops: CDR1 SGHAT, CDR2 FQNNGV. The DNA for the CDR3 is TGTGCCAGCAGAAAGACAGGGGACCCCTCTGGGGCCAACGTCCTGACTTTC. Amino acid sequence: CASRKTGDPSGANVLTF.

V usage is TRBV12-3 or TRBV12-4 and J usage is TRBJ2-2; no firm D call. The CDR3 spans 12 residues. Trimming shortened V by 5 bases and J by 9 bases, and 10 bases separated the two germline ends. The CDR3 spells CASSLVVRELFF. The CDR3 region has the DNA TGTGCCAGCAGTCTAGTAGTCCGGGAGCTGTTTTTT.

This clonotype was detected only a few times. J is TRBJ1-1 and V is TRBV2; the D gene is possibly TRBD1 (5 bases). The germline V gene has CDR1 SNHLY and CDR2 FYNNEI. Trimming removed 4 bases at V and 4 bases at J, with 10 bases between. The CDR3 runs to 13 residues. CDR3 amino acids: CASSVGGSTEAFF. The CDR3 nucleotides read TGTGCCAGCAGTGTTGGGGGAAGCACTGAAGCTTTCTTT.

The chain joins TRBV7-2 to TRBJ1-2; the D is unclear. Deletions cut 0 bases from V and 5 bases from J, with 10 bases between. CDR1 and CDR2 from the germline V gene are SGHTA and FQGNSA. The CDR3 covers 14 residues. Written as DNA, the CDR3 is TGTGCCAGCAGCTTAGCGACCAGACTTTATGGCTACACCTTC. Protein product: CASSLATRLYGYTF.

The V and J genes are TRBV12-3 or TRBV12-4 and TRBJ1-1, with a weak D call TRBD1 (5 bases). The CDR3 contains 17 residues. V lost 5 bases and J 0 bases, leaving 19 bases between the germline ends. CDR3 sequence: CASSEQVGRTMNTEAFF. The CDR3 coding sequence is TGTGCCAGCAGTGAACAGGTAGGGAGGACTATGAACACTGAAGCTTTCTTT.

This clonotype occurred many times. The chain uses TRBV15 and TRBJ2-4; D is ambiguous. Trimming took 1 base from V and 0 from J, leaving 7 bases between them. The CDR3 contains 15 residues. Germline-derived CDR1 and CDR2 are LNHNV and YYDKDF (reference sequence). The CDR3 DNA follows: TGTGCCACCAGCAGAGCAGGCGTAGCCAAAAACATTCAGTACTTC. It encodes CATSRAGVAKNIQYF.